The T cell receptor beta chain described here comes from a study of T cells in localized non-small cell lung cancer. Sequencing used immunoSEQ multiplex PCR; TCRdb keeps in-frame clones, though not all of them. The data hold 70,000 to 85,000 clones, with approximately 88% observed a single time. Germline assignment: CDR1 LGHNA and CDR2 YSLEER. Trimming took 0 bases from V and 0 from J, leaving 6 bases between them. This CDR3 has 16 residues. General observations from the study: The appearance of a median roughly 53 of the top 100 tumor clones was seen in adjacent lung. It was uninvolved adjacent lung that showed the highest T cell clonality, exceeding tumor.

Comment on this clone: The target antigen is unknown.

The sequence was collected from a female donor older than 55 with stage I lung adenocarcinoma. The specimen was peripheral blood, collected before any cancer treatment. The J gene is TRBJ1-6, the V gene TRBV4-3; D uncertain. Here the CDR3 reads CASSQDRSSYNSPLHF. The CDR3 nucleotides are TGCGCCAGCAGCCAAGATAGGAGCTCCTATAATTCACCCCTCCACTTT.